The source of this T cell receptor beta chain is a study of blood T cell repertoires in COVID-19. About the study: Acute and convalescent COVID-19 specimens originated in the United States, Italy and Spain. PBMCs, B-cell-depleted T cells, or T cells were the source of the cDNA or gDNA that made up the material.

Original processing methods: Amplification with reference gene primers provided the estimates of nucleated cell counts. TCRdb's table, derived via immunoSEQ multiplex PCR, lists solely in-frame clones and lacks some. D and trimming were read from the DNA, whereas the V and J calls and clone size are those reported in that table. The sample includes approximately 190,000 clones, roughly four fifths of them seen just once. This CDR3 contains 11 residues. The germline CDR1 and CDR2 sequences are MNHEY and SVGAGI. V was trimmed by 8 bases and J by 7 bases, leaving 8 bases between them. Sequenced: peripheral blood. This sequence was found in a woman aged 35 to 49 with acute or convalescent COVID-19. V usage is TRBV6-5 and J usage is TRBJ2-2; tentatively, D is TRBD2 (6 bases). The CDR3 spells CASGGDGELFF. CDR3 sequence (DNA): TGTGCCAGCGGAGGGGACGGGGAGCTGTTTTTT.